What follows is one T cell receptor (beta chain) and its context. Its antigen is still unknown. No base-level quality is on record; no much larger clone is a single base apart. Healthy HIV-negative adults with no recently reported acute infections or vaccinations were included as donors. Every donor was a Caucasian adult residing in Nashville, Tennessee, USA. Magnetic negative selection was used to enrich CD4+ T cells, after which naive cells were positively selected on CD45RA and the negative fraction became the memory subset. After blood collection by leukapheresis, PBMCs were isolated using Ficoll-Histopaque density gradient centrifugation and then cryopreserved in the vapor phase of liquid nitrogen. Analytical flow cytometry was used to check the purity and quantity of every magnetically sorted T cell population. Genomic DNA was isolated from every sorted fraction and measured by UV absorbance on a Nanodrop 2000c.

The entry originates in a study of shared clonotypes between healthy human individuals (dated by TCRdb to the early 2020s). Some background on the complete study: The cohort comprised a couple of women and three men aged 18 to 49 years. Per donor, three plates each were used for CD4 naive and CD4 memory, two for CD8 naive, and one for CD8 memory. To estimate repertoire size and how much clonotypes are shared between individuals, the study performed deep sequencing of blood TCR repertoires from a few healthy adults. Different laboratories and diverse techniques were used to prepare libraries and sequence TCR repertoires, to increase sequencing depth and limit assay-specific biases. Each donor's leukapheresis produced roughly between roughly 0.85 and 9 billion PBMCs. What the research found in general, with its limitations: Estimated clonotype richness was generally larger for naive than for memory subsets. Based on pairwise subsampling, the degree of clonotype sharing among donors was expected to be affected by sequencing depth. About 5% of naive CD4, around 3.6% of naive CD8, about 2.5% of memory CD4, and around 0.42% of memory CD8 clonotypes were shared across several donors. Sampling was restricted to blood, and TCR repertoires in tissues likely differ from the TCR repertoires found in blood. Compared with non-shared clonotypes, the clonotypes found in all four sorted-subset donors had higher generation probabilities. Because the study included only a small number of donors, the genetic and exposure-history diversity represented was limited. Incomplete sequencing was indicated by rarefaction of sorted-subset datasets, despite the large sequencing depth.

Using the deep immunoSEQ assay, TCR CDR3 regions were amplified from genomic DNA by multiplex PCR. Genomic DNA extracted from each cell subset was distributed evenly over all wells of several immunoSEQ 96-well plates, and each plate served as one replicate. For sorted subsets, each replicate PCR was loaded with approximately 0.2 ug genomic DNA, equivalent to about 30,000 T cell genomes. The purified libraries were quantified using a Qubit 3.0 fluorometer, sized with a Bioanalyzer 2100, and then quantified again using the KAPA Library Quantification kit. Every immunoSEQ 96-well plate was sequenced on a separate single-read 150-cycle Illumina NextSeq 550 flow cell. The paper's processing steps were these. Because the immunoSEQ output included only junctional sequences and no quality scores, the filtering could not be the same as the filtering used for full-length reads. Sequences were annotated with PyIR, a Python wrapper for IgBLAST v1.9, using IMGT germline references to assign V/J genes and CDR3. Reads were filtered out if the reads had weak V/J assignments (E-value above 1e-6), no CDR3, stop codons, out-of-frame junctions, or ambiguous translated residues. V3J clonotypes were defined as sequences sharing an identical inferred V gene, J gene, and CDR3 amino acid sequence. Percentage overlap between repertoires was calculated by dividing the number of shared unique clonotypes by the size of the smaller repertoire. RTK rarefaction, the Chao1 estimator, and Recon v2.1 estimates of unobserved clonotypes were used to assess repertoire richness. Generation probabilities for all TCRbeta clonotypes obtained by the gDNA method from a handful of donors were computed using OLGA. Imported from immuneACCESS, the table was reduced by TCRdb to in-frame sequences with V and J called. These copies leave out some clones; in studies compared against another copy, an unresolved V gene accounts for under half, and the cause of the remainder is not known. V and J calls and clone size follow that table, whereas D and trimming were derived from the DNA. A total of about 2,500,000 clones appear in this sample, around 90% of them only once. The ten largest clonotypes hold over 0.12% of the sample.

In the germline V gene, CDR1 corresponds to SNHLY and CDR2 to FYNNEI. Germline trimming: 4 bases from V, 2 bases from J; junction bases outside gene matches: 5. Measured from the cysteine to the phenylalanine, the CDR3 is 14 residues long. Only the CDR3 portion is preserved as DNA: 42 bases, with reading frame beginning at the first base. Recombination joined TRBV2 with TRBJ2-7, with 7 junctional bases fitting TRBD1. The specimen sequenced was naive CD4+ T cells sorted from blood. Per the publication, the cell subset or site label means: CD45RA+ positively selected. The origin of this receptor is a young man in good health. The DNA is TGTGCCAGCAGTGTGGGGACAGCCACCTACGAGCAGTACTTC. The translation is CASSVGTATYEQYF.